This passage covers 20 T cell receptor beta chains from one sample sequenced in a study of cytomegalovirus exposure and HLA in healthy donors. 60 Vbeta and 13 Jbeta primers were used in PCR. Data came from immunoSEQ multiplex PCR; TCRdb stores just in-frame clones and leaves some out. The table lists approximately 200,000 clones, 79% of them singletons, with roughly 1.6% in the top ten. The sequencing sample was made of PBMCs. The receptors derive from a woman between 18 and 29 years old in good health and CMV-seronegative.

This chain uses TRBV11-2 with TRBJ2-3, with 11 bases identical to TRBD2. Germline V gene lookup returns CDR1 SGHAT and CDR2 FQNNGV. V was clipped by 2 bases and J by 2 bases; unmatched bases: 3. This CDR3 is 16 amino acids long. The CDR3 sequence is CASSLTSGGYTDTQYF. The CDR3 region has the DNA TGTGCCAGCAGCTTAACTAGCGGGGGCTACACAGATACGCAGTATTTT.

The chain joins TRBV2 to TRBJ1-2; D possibly corresponds to TRBD1 (6 bases). Germline V lookup: CDR1 SNHLY, CDR2 FYNNEI. V was cut by 7 bases and J by 2 bases, with 14 bases left in between. This CDR3 has 14 amino acids. The CDR3 DNA is TGTGCCAGCAACCCCGGGGGGGCGAACTATGGCTACACCTTC. The encoded protein is CASNPGGANYGYTF.

This clone was seen once. The chain recombines TRBV29-1 with TRBJ2-7; 8 nucleotides match TRBD1. The J segment lost 1 base and the V segment lost 4 bases, leaving 6 bases of the junction unmatched. CDR1 SQVTM and CDR2 ANQGSEA come from the germline V gene. The CDR3 sequence is 14 residues long. The CDR3 sequence is CSVALGQASYEQYF. The CDR3 DNA reads TGCAGCGTTGCCCTGGGACAGGCATCCTACGAGCAGTACTTC.

The rearrangement uses TRBV10-2 and TRBJ2-7; 7 nucleotides agree with TRBD2. The CDR3 length is 15 residues. The junction had 9 bases not matched to a gene; V was cut back by 6 bases and J by 1 base. In germline, CDR1 is WSHSY, CDR2 SAAADI. CDR3 residues: CASSWTGGSSYEQYF. The DNA for the CDR3 is TGCGCCAGCAGCTGGACTGGCGGGAGTTCCTACGAGCAGTACTTC.

The chain combines TRBV19 with TRBJ1-2; the D gene is possibly TRBD1 (6 bases). Germline V lookup: CDR1 LNHDA, CDR2 SQIVND (reference sequence). This CDR3 is 13 amino acids long. Trimming cost V 5 bases and J 6 bases, with 13 bases left between them. The chain's CDR3 is CASSPTGSDGYTF. The CDR3 DNA reads as TGTGCCAGTAGTCCTACAGGGTCTGATGGCTACACCTTC. Full variable domain (missing parts from reference TRBV19 and TRBJ1-2): DGGITQSPKYLFRKEGQNVTLSCEQNLNHDAMYWYRQDPGQGLRLIYYSQIVNDFQKGDIAEGYSVSREKKESFPLTVTSAQKNPTAFYLCASSPTGSDGYTFGSGTRLTVV.

J is TRBJ2-2 and V is TRBV5-1, with TRBD1 identical over 9 bases. This CDR3 region has 14 residues. Looked up from germline, CDR1 is SGHRS and CDR2 is YFSETQ. J gave up 7 bases and V 4 bases, and 5 bases lay outside the gene matches. CDR3 sequence: CASSPGTGNGELFF. In nucleotides, the CDR3 is TGCGCCAGCAGCCCCGGGACAGGGAACGGGGAGCTGTTTTTT.

Remarks on this clone: This specimen includes other DNA sequences encoding the same CDR3. The genes are TRBV29-1 and TRBJ1-3; D is unresolved. V dropped 7 bases and J dropped 4 bases, with 14 bases sitting between them. Per germline, CDR1 SQVTM and CDR2 ANQGSEA. CDR3 length: 13 amino acids. CDR3 sequence (DNA): TGCAGCGCCGCCGGAGGTGAGGGAAACACCATATATTTT. Its protein is CSAAGGEGNTIYF.

This clone was counted a single time. This chain connects TRBV27 to TRBJ2-5; no definite D call. V lost 3 bases and J 0 bases, leaving 8 bases between the germline ends. This CDR3 contains 14 residues. Germline CDR1 and CDR2: MNHEY and SMNVEV (reference sequence). CDR3 region: CASSFKHNQETQYF. The CDR3, as DNA: TGTGCCAGCAGTTTCAAACACAACCAAGAGACCCAGTACTTC.

The V and J genes are TRBV25-1 and TRBJ1-2, with TRBD1 matching 9 bases. The CDR3 consists of 16 residues. With V trimmed by 1 base and J by 4 bases, 7 bases remained unmatched. Germline V lookup: CDR1 MGHDK, CDR2 SYGVNS. CDR3 residues: CASSEWGQGDPYGYTF. The CDR3 DNA sequence: TGTGCCAGCAGTGAATGGGGACAGGGTGACCCCTATGGCTACACCTTC.

This CDR3 reads CASSPRGYGQYF. Written as DNA, the CDR3 is TGTGCCAGCAGCCCCCGGGGGTATGGGCAGTACTTC. The rearrangement links TRBV28 to TRBJ2-7; tentatively, D is TRBD2 (6 bases). Germline CDR1 and CDR2: MDHEN and SYDVKM. The V and J ends lost 6 bases and 9 bases respectively, with 15 bases between them. This CDR3 has 12 residues.

Regarding this clone: The junction departs from the called germline gene at one end, perhaps through a read error. The genes are TRBV5-1 and TRBJ2-5; perhaps TRBD2 as D (5 bases). This CDR3 has 14 residues. Germline CDR1 and CDR2: SGHRS and YFSETQ. The CDR3 DNA sequence: TGCGCCAGCAGCTTTGGCCTAGCACAAGGGACCCAGTACTTC. The encoded protein is CASSFGLAQGTQYF.

This chain uses TRBV19 with TRBJ2-3; 10 nucleotides match TRBD2. Germline V gene data show CDR1 as LNHDA and CDR2 as SQIVND (reference sequence). This CDR3 has 17 residues. Germline trimming cut 6 bases from V and 5 bases from J; bases unmatched to any gene: 14. In DNA form, the CDR3 reads TGTGCCAGTAGCAACCCCCCCCTAGCGGGGGAAAGAGATACGCAGTATTTT. It is translated as CASSNPPLAGERDTQYF.

In this sample, this clone turned up once. V gene TRBV30 combines with J gene TRBJ1-2; TRBD1 might be the D (6 bases). The length of the CDR3 is 15 residues. From germline, CDR1 is GTSNPN and CDR2 SVGIG (reference sequence). Trimming shortened V by 2 bases and J by 4 bases, and 17 bases separated the two germline ends. The CDR3 DNA follows: TGTGCCTGGAGTCCAGGACAGCTTGGGGGCTATGGCTACACCTTC. The encoded protein is CAWSPGQLGGYGYTF.

In its sample, this clone was seen a few times. This chain uses TRBV9 with TRBJ2-3, with 7 bases aligning to TRBD1. This CDR3 contains 15 residues. Trimming removed 5 bases from V and 5 bases from J; junction bases left unmatched: 11. CDR1 and CDR2 from the germline V gene are SGDLS and YYNGEE. CDR3 in amino acids: CASSHDRAFQDTQYF. Here the CDR3 DNA reads TGTGCCAGCAGTCATGACAGGGCATTTCAAGATACGCAGTATTTT. Together with reference TRBV9 and TRBJ2-3, the CDR3 gives the full variable domain: DSGVTQTPKHLITATGQRVTLRCSPRSGDLSVYWYQQSLDQGLQFLIQYYNGEERAKGNILERFSAQQFPDLHSELNLSSLELGDSALYFCASSHDRAFQDTQYFGPGTRLTVL.

This clone was seen only a few times. This chain links TRBV11-3 with TRBJ2-2, with D perhaps TRBD1 (5 bases). Germline CDR1 SGHNT, CDR2 YENEEA. There are 13 residues in the CDR3. Trimming took 6 bases from V and 5 from J, leaving 10 bases between them. The CDR3, as DNA: TGTGCCAGCAGTGCAGGGTTGACCGGGGAGCTGTTTTTT. Its protein product is CASSAGLTGELFF. The entire variable domain, with the rest obtained from reference TRBV11-3 and TRBJ2-2, is as follows: EAGVVQSPRYKIIEKKQPVAFWCNPISGHNTLYWYLQNLGQGPELLIRYENEEAVDDSQLPKDRFSAERLKGVDSTLKIQPAELGDSAVYLCASSAGLTGELFFGEGSRLTVL.

The chain has TRBV5-3 and TRBJ2-1; D not certain. TRBV5-3 falls under the ORF class, with uncertain function. The CDR3 contains 13 residues. V gave up 0 bases and J gave up 8 bases, with 9 bases separating them. The CDR3 coding sequence is TGTGCCAGAAGCTTGGAACGTCAGGATGAGCAGTTCTTC. Protein product: CARSLERQDEQFF.

V usage is TRBV4-2 and J usage is TRBJ2-7, with 7 nucleotides matching TRBD1. Germline loops: CDR1 LGHNA, CDR2 YNFKEQ. CDR3 length: 14 amino acids. V lost 5 bases, J lost 5 bases, and 9 bases stayed unmatched. The CDR3 protein is CASSSLGGGDEQYF. In DNA, the CDR3 is TGTGCCAGCAGCTCCCTAGGGGGCGGCGACGAGCAGTACTTC.

CDR3: CASSIAGAEHNEQFF. Written as DNA, the CDR3 is TGTGCCAGCAGTATAGCGGGGGCCGAACACAATGAGCAGTTCTTC. This rearrangement joins TRBV6-5 to TRBJ2-1; 9 nucleotides align to TRBD2. The junction had 7 bases not matched to a gene; V was cut back by 5 bases and J by 5 bases. Germline V lookup: CDR1 MNHEY, CDR2 SVGAGI. This CDR3 spans 15 amino acids.

This clone was found once. The chain carries TRBV6-6 and TRBJ2-1, with a tentative D call TRBD2 (5 bases). The CDR3 covers 15 residues. The V end lost 5 bases, the J end lost 2 bases, and 13 bases lay between the germline ends. CDR1 is MNHNY, CDR2 SVGAGI, per germline (reference sequence). In DNA, the CDR3 is TGTGCCAGCAGTGATTCCCCCGGGACCTACAATGAGCAGTTCTTC. Translated, it gives CASSDSPGTYNEQFF.

The J gene is TRBJ2-2, the V gene TRBV28, with 9 bases lining up with TRBD1. J gave up 9 bases and V 2 bases, and 10 bases lay outside the gene matches. The CDR3 is 16 amino acids. CDR1 MDHEN and CDR2 SYDVKM come from the germline V gene. The CDR3, as DNA: TGTGCCAGCAGTTTACCGGGACAGGGCCCCAGCCGGGAGCTGTTTTTT. Translating gives CASSLPGQGPSRELFF. The complete variable domain, with remaining parts taken from reference TRBV28 and TRBJ2-2, reads DVKVTQSSRYLVKRTGEKVFLECVQDMDHENMFWYRQDPGLGLRLIYFSYDVKMKEKGDIPEGYSVSREKKERFSLILESASTNQTSMYLCASSLPGQGPSRELFFGEGSRLTVL.